What follows are 32 T cell receptor beta chains derived from one specimen sequenced in a study of response to subunit inactivated influenza vaccine. Each CDR3 protein is one row after TCRdb ran MiXCR on the RT-PCR reads. Among fewer than 700,000 distinct CDR3 sequences listed, over 10% were seen once. The material was PBMCs from blood, obtained 40 to 50 days after vaccination. The receptors shown here come from a man aged 50 or older who received an inactivated influenza vaccine.

This clonotype was picked up many times. One end of the junction varies from germline; a read error may be responsible. This chain links TRBV7-7 with TRBJ2-2; D is ambiguous. CDR1 and CDR2 (germline): SSHAT, FNYEAQ (reference sequence). The CDR3 consists of 15 residues. The CDR3 DNA sequence: TGTGCTAGCAGCTCAACCCCCGGGCTGATCGGGGAGCTGTTTTTT. This encodes CASSSTPGLIGELFF.

The rearrangement joins TRBV3-1 to TRBJ2-5, with 9 bases identical to TRBD2. Germline CDR1 LGHDT, CDR2 YNNKEL (reference sequence). The CDR3 covers 17 residues. V dropped 3 bases and J dropped 0; count of bases not matched to a gene: 8. The CDR3 coding sequence is TGTGCCAGCAGCCACCCGAGACTAGCGGATTACCAAGAGACCCAGTACTTC. Translation: CASSHPRLADYQETQYF.

The V gene is TRBV5-1, the J gene TRBJ2-7; 8 bases agree with TRBD1. Trimming at V came to 3 bases and at J to 7 bases, leaving 12 bases not matched to a gene. CDR1 and CDR2 from the germline V gene are SGHRS and YFSETQ. The CDR3 has 15 residues. CDR3 region: CASSSSGGAVGEQYF. The CDR3 DNA is TGCGCCAGCAGCTCCTCAGGGGGCGCTGTGGGGGAGCAGTACTTC.

This clonotype was seen only a few times. The chain is built from TRBV10-3 and TRBJ2-2; 9 bases match TRBD1. Germline lookup yields CDR1 ENHRY and CDR2 SYGVKD. The CDR3 is 14 residues long. Losses at the gene ends were 10 bases for V and 1 base for J; bases not matched to a gene: 4. The CDR3 protein is CATAGQGNTGELFF. The CDR3 coding sequence is TGTGCCACCGCGGGACAGGGGAACACCGGGGAGCTGTTTTTT.

The chain combines TRBV20-1 with TRBJ2-5; a possible D gene is TRBD1 (6 bases). There are 14 residues in the CDR3. The V end was cut by 3 bases, the J end by 7 bases, with 18 bases between. CDR1 DFQATT and CDR2 SNEGSKA come from the germline V gene (reference sequence). CDR3 in amino acids: CSARPFLEGGTQYF. For the CDR3, the DNA is TGCAGTGCTAGGCCCTTCTTGGAAGGGGGGACCCAGTACTTC.

There are a few counts of this clonotype. The chain employs TRBV11-2 and TRBJ2-4; 11 bases map to TRBD2. The germline V gene encodes CDR1 SGHAT and CDR2 FQNNGV. The V and J ends lost 4 bases and 7 bases, in that order; junction bases with no gene match: 6. The CDR3 has 15 residues. CDR3 coding DNA: TGTGCCAGCAGCTCGACTAGCGGGACGTTTAACATTCAGTACTTC. Its translation is CASSSTSGTFNIQYF.

The rearrangement uses TRBV2 and TRBJ1-5; D unresolved. Between the trimmed V and J ends, which lost 7 bases and 7 bases, there was a span of 20 bases. CDR1 is SNHLY and CDR2 is FYNNEI in the germline V gene. The CDR3 covers 15 residues. CDR3 sequence: CASKETATSGQPQHF. The CDR3 nucleotides read TGTGCCAGCAAAGAGACCGCGACCTCTGGGCAGCCCCAGCATTTT.

The table lists this clonotype with a few counts. V gene TRBV6-1 combines with J gene TRBJ2-5; TRBD2 matches 12 bases. Looked up from germline, CDR1 is MNHNS and CDR2 is SASEGT. V was clipped by 6 bases and J by 3 bases; unmatched bases: 8. There are 16 residues in the CDR3. This CDR3 is CASSPWASGGEETQYF. DNA for the CDR3: TGTGCCAGCAGCCCCTGGGCTAGCGGGGGGGAAGAGACCCAGTACTTC.

A few counts support this clonotype. The chain joins TRBV7-2 to TRBJ1-1; D call uncertain. Germline V lookup: CDR1 SGHTA, CDR2 FQGNSA. V lost 4 bases and J lost 1, with 16 bases in between. The CDR3 is 16 amino acids. The CDR3 DNA is TGTGCCAGCAGCTCCGCGAGCGCAGGCGGGAACACTGAAGCTTTCTTT. As protein: CASSSASAGGNTEAFF.

This clonotype was counted ten times or more. V and J are TRBV20-1 and TRBJ1-5; D not certain. Deletions cut 4 bases from V and 3 bases from J, with 10 bases between. CDR3 length: 13 residues. The V gene's germline CDR1 is DFQATT and CDR2 SNEGSKA (reference sequence). The CDR3: CSAISGVNQPQHF. In DNA, the CDR3 is TGCAGTGCTATTTCCGGGGTCAATCAGCCCCAGCATTTT.

Only a few counts were recorded for this clonotype. The chain recombines TRBV20-1 with TRBJ2-5, with TRBD2 matching over 9 bases. The CDR3 spans 14 residues. The ends lost 3 bases at V and 4 bases at J; junction bases unmatched: 6. Germline V lookup: CDR1 DFQATT, CDR2 SNEGSKA (reference sequence). The CDR3 bases are TGCAGTGCTAGTCAGGGCGGGAGGGGAGAGACCCAGTACTTC. As protein: CSASQGGRGETQYF.

This clonotype appeared a few times. The chain combines TRBV10-3 with TRBJ1-5, with 10 bases matching TRBD1. The length of the CDR3 is 16 residues. Germline CDR1 is ENHRY and CDR2 is SYGVKD. Unmatched junction bases numbered 6, after V lost 4 bases and J lost 3 bases. CDR3 nucleotide sequence: TGTGCCATCAGTGCTAGACAGGGGGCATACAATCAGCCCCAGCATTTT. Protein product: CAISARQGAYNQPQHF.

In this sample, this clonotype turned up many times. The V and J genes are TRBV5-1 and TRBJ1-1, with 7 bases identical to TRBD1. The CDR3 extends over 15 amino acids. The V gene's germline CDR1 is SGHRS and CDR2 YFSETQ. The ends lost 4 bases at V and 5 bases at J; junction bases unmatched: 11. The CDR3 nucleotides read TGCGCCAGCAGCGTCACACAGGGGAGTGGGACTGAAGCTTTCTTT. It translates to CASSVTQGSGTEAFF.

The rearrangement uses TRBV20-1 and TRBJ1-1; D perhaps matches TRBD1 (6 bases). Germline loops: CDR1 DFQATT, CDR2 SNEGSKA (reference sequence). This CDR3 comprises 14 residues. V was shortened by 4 bases and J by 4 bases, with 16 bases between the two germline ends. The CDR3 bases are TGCAGTGCTACCGAGGGAGGGGGAAGCACTGAAGCTTTCTTT. Translation gives CSATEGGGSTEAFF.

This clonotype was observed many times. The chain employs TRBV20-1 and TRBJ2-5; D unclear. The ends were cut back, 3 bases at V and 3 bases at J, with 11 bases in the middle. CDR1 is DFQATT, CDR2 SNEGSKA, per germline (reference sequence). CDR3 length: 13 amino acids. CDR3 coding DNA: TGCAGTGCTAGTGCGGTGGCCAAAGAGACCCAGTACTTC. Translating it yields CSASAVAKETQYF.

This clonotype turned up a few times. The chain has TRBV6-5 and TRBJ1-2; D is unclear. Germline V lookup: CDR1 MNHEY, CDR2 SVGAGI. The CDR3 extends over 14 amino acids. V was shortened by 2 bases and J by 0 bases, with 7 bases between the two germline ends. This CDR3 is CASSYDTANYGYTF. CDR3 DNA sequence: TGTGCCAGCAGTTACGACACTGCTAACTATGGCTACACCTTC.

V and J are TRBV7-3 and TRBJ1-2; D gene ambiguous. V lost 4 bases and J 3 bases, leaving 18 bases between the germline ends. CDR1 SGHTA and CDR2 FQGTGA come from the germline V gene. The CDR3 is made up of 16 amino acids. The CDR3 reads CASSSKPGRIHYGYTF. In nucleotides, the CDR3 is TGTGCCAGCAGCTCTAAACCCGGACGGATACACTATGGCTACACCTTC.

This clonotype was seen more than once but under ten times. The chain combines TRBV5-1 with TRBJ1-6; TRBD1 is a possible D gene (6 bases). There are 14 residues in the CDR3. V shed 2 bases and J shed 5 bases, with 8 bases lying between them. Germline lookup yields CDR1 SGHRS and CDR2 YFSETQ. CDR3: CASSFDRNNSPLHF. CDR3 coding DNA: TGCGCCAGCAGCTTTGACAGGAATAATTCACCCCTCCACTTT.

This clonotype was detected a few times. The chain couples TRBV6-5 to TRBJ2-5, with 8 bases identical to TRBD2. J lost 2 bases, V lost 3 bases, and 5 bases had no gene match. The germline V gene encodes CDR1 MNHEY and CDR2 SVGAGI. CDR3 length: 15 amino acids. The CDR3 bases are TGTGCCAGCAGTTATGGCGGGGGGAATCAAGAGACCCAGTACTTC. As protein: CASSYGGGNQETQYF.

This clonotype showed up just a few times. This chain connects TRBV29-1 to TRBJ2-1, with 12 nucleotides matching TRBD1. In germline, CDR1 is SQVTM, CDR2 ANQGSEA. The CDR3 runs to 15 residues. Trimming cost V 6 bases and J 6 bases; bases outside gene matches: 9. For the CDR3, the DNA is TGCAGCGTGGCAGGGGGGACAGGGGGCCGCAATGAGCAGTTCTTC. Its translation: CSVAGGTGGRNEQFF.

The table lists this clonotype with a few counts. The rearrangement uses TRBV24-1 and TRBJ2-1, with 8 bases identical to TRBD2. The CDR3 is 15 amino acids. The germline V gene has CDR1 KGHDR and CDR2 SFDVKD. The ends lost 6 bases at V and 4 bases at J; junction bases unmatched: 7. The CDR3 DNA reads TGTGCCACCAGTCGGGGGCGGGGGGTTTACAATGAGCAGTTCTTC. Translating gives CATSRGRGVYNEQFF.

CDR3 nucleotide sequence: TGTGCCACCAGCAGAGGGAGGACAGGGGAGGGTAATACGCAGTATTTT. It codes for CATSRGRTGEGNTQYF. The gene calls are TRBV15 and TRBJ2-3, with 9 bases that match TRBD1. The CDR3 loop spans 16 amino acids. V was pared by 1 base and J by 7 bases, with 9 bases of the junction left unmatched. Germline V lookup: CDR1 LNHNV, CDR2 YYDKDF (reference sequence).

This clonotype was counted between two and nine times. The genes are TRBV4-3 and TRBJ1-3; D is uncertain. This CDR3 has 15 residues. The V and J ends lost 0 bases and 0 bases respectively, with 6 bases between them. CDR1 and CDR2 (germline): LGHNA, YSLEER. The CDR3 here is CASSQDRISGNTIYF. In DNA, the CDR3 is TGCGCCAGCAGCCAAGACCGAATCTCTGGAAACACCATATATTTT.

CDR3 sequence (DNA): TGCGCCAGCAGCCCTACGGTGTCAACCTACGAGCAGTACTTC. Its protein product is CASSPTVSTYEQYF. The V and J genes are TRBV5-1 and TRBJ2-7; D not certain. Germline V gene sequence: CDR1 SGHRS, CDR2 YFSETQ. The CDR3 covers 14 residues. The V and J ends lost 4 bases and 2 bases respectively, with 13 bases between them.

V gene TRBV12-3 or TRBV12-4 combines with J gene TRBJ2-2; either TRBD1 or TRBD2 may supply D (6 bases each). V dropped 2 bases and J dropped 16 bases, with 17 bases sitting between them. CDR3 size: 13 residues. The chain's CDR3 is CASSLWGATESFF. The CDR3 nucleotides are TGTGCCAGCAGTTTATGGGGGGCCACCGAGTCGTTTTTT.

This clonotype came up a few times. V and J are TRBV7-9 and TRBJ1-2, with TRBD1 matching over 8 bases. The CDR3 totals 16 residues. Per the germline V gene, CDR1 is SEHNR and CDR2 is FQNEAQ (reference sequence). Trimming took 0 bases from V and 8 from J; bases not matched to a gene: 11. In DNA form, the CDR3 reads TGTGCCAGCAGCTTAGCCGTTGTGACAGGGGATGGGGGCTACACCTTC. Protein product: CASSLAVVTGDGGYTF.

This clonotype was recorded at least ten times. V and J are TRBV10-3 and TRBJ2-1, with unresolved D. Deletions cut 11 bases from V and 0 bases from J, with 14 bases between. Germline V gene lookup returns CDR1 ENHRY and CDR2 SYGVKD. The CDR3 is 14 residues long. The CDR3 nucleotides read TGTGCCTCGGGCAGCGCGAGCTCCTACAATGAGCAGTTCTTC. It specifies CASGSASSYNEQFF.

In its sample, this clonotype was seen many times. One end of the junction fails to match germline, which may point to a read error. The gene calls are TRBV10-3 and TRBJ2-7; unclear D gene. The CDR3 is 14 residues long. Germline CDR1 is ENHRY and CDR2 is SYGVKD. The CDR3 here is CAINSPSSSSEQYF. The CDR3 DNA reads as TGTGCCATCAACTCCCCGAGTAGCTCCTCCGAGCAGTACTTC.

The V call is TRBV28, the J call TRBJ2-7; no clear D. The ends were cut back, 4 bases at V and 7 bases at J, with 17 bases in the middle. The CDR3 loop spans 14 amino acids. The germline gives CDR1 MDHEN, CDR2 SYDVKM. CDR3 nucleotides: TGTGCCAGCAGTTCCCCTCATCTTCCCGGAGAGCAGTACTTC. Translating it yields CASSSPHLPGEQYF. The entire variable domain, with the rest obtained from reference TRBV28 and TRBJ2-7, is as follows: DVKVTQSSRYLVKRTGEKVFLECVQDMDHENMFWYRQDPGLGLRLIYFSYDVKMKEKGDIPEGYSVSREKKERFSLILESASTNQTSMYLCASSSPHLPGEQYFGPGTRLTVT.

This clonotype was found a few times. The chain couples TRBV5-5 to TRBJ1-2; D gene unclear. V lost 1 base to trimming and J lost 4 bases, with 17 bases between them. The germline V gene has CDR1 SGHKS and CDR2 YYEKEE (reference sequence). CDR3 length equals 16 residues. In DNA, the CDR3 is TGTGCCAGCAGCTTGAACAGCCTCCCCCGCTCCTATGGCTACACCTTC. It is translated as CASSLNSLPRSYGYTF.

The rearrangement joins TRBV29-1 to TRBJ1-2, with D unresolved. Germline V gene lookup returns CDR1 SQVTM and CDR2 ANQGSEA. The CDR3 extends over 13 amino acids. The V gene lost 2 bases and the J gene lost 3 bases, with 10 bases spanning the gap. The CDR3 is CSVELREDYGYTF. The DNA for the CDR3 is TGCAGCGTTGAATTAAGGGAGGACTATGGCTACACCTTC.

A word on this clonotype: One end of the junction does not line up with germline, which may come from a read error. The V call is TRBV5-1, the J call TRBJ2-5; no clear D. CDR3 length: 15 residues. Germline-derived CDR1 and CDR2 are SGHRS and YFSETQ. CDR3 sequence (DNA): TGCGCCAGCAGCTTGGGGCCGCTCGGCGGAGAGACCCAGAACTTC. Residues: CASSLGPLGGETQNF.